The rows below give T cell receptor beta chains drawn from one sample of a study of lymphopenia after photon versus proton radiotherapy. Repertoires were generated with immunoSEQ multiplex PCR, while TCRdb's copy carries only in-frame clones and drops some. The sample consists of around 64,000 clones, approximately 90% of them appearing once. The sample in question was peripheral blood, obtained from a patient treated with photon-based radiotherapy. These receptors originate from a woman aged 40 to 49 with cholangiocarcinoma. Each CDR3 is given with its conserved first and last residue. The D gene is left open where the match is weak. Some rows mark clone size as missing; the rest say once, few, many or name a class of expanded clone.

clone_size | j_call | d_call | v_call | cdr3_nt | cdr3_aa
. | TRBJ1-1 | . | TRBV19 | TGTGCCAGTAGTCGATTGTCAGGACGGATGAACACTGAAGCTTTCTTT | CASSRLSGRMNTEAFF
. | TRBJ1-6 | TRBD1 | TRBV2 | TGTGCCAGCAGGGGGGACAGGGGGTTGGATTCACCCCTCCACTTT | CASRGDRGLDSPLHF
. | TRBJ2-1 | . | TRBV28 | TGTGCCAGCAGTTTATATCCGGAATCTGGGAATGAGCAGTTCTTC | CASSLYPESGNEQFF
. | TRBJ2-7 | TRBD2 | TRBV6-1 | TGTGCCAGCAGTGAAGGACTAGCGGGGGTCTTC | CASSEGLAGVF
. | TRBJ2-1 | . | TRBV6-5 | TGTGCCAGCAGATCGGGACTTAATGAGCAGTTCTTC | CASRSGLNEQFF
. | TRBJ2-1 | . | TRBV21-1 | TGTGCCGGCCTATTGGAGGACAGGGTGGGATGCAATGAGCAGTTCTTC | CAGLLEDRVGCNEQFF
. | TRBJ1-2 | . | TRBV14 | TGTGCCAGCAGCCGTCGGGATTCGGACGGCTACACCTTC | CASSRRDSDGYTF
. | TRBJ1-4 | . | TRBV15 | TGTGCCACCAGCAGAGATAATCGGGGCAGGGCTAATGAAAAACTGTTTTTT | CATSRDNRGRANEKLFF
. | TRBJ1-2 | . | TRBV4-3 | TGCGCCAGCAGCCATGGGGCTTTGGAGTATGGCTACACCTTC | CASSHGALEYGYTF
. | TRBJ1-1 | . | TRBV6-1 | TGTGCCAGCAAGACAGGTACCATGAACACTGAAGCTTTCTTT | CASKTGTMNTEAFF
. | TRBJ2-2 | . | TRBV7-7 | TGTGCTAGCAGCCCGGGCGGAACCGGGGAGCTGTTTTTT | CASSPGGTGELFF
once | TRBJ2-1 | TRBD2 | TRBV6-1 | TGTGCCAGCAGTGAGATTTTGGGACTAGGTAACAATGAGCAGTTCTTC | CASSEILGLGNNEQFF
. | TRBJ1-1 | . | TRBV30 | TGTGCCTGGAGTGAACAGAAGAACACTGAAGCTTTCTTT | CAWSEQKNTEAFF
once | TRBJ2-3 | . | TRBV28 | TGTGCCAGCAGTGGTCCAGATACGCAGTATTTT | CASSGPDTQYF
. | TRBJ2-7 | . | TRBV28 | TGTGCCAGCAGTTTAGGATCTATACGCGAGCAGTACTTC | CASSLGSIREQYF
. | TRBJ1-5 | . | TRBV18 | TGTGCCAGCTCACCATTTCAGAGACAGTCGGGGCAGCCCCAGCATTTT | CASSPFQRQSGQPQHF
. | TRBJ1-3 | TRBD1 | TRBV5-1 | TGCGCCAGCAGCGACAGGGTTGGCGGAAACACCATATATTTT | CASSDRVGGNTIYF
. | TRBJ1-2 | . | TRBV5-1 | TGCGCCAGCAGCTCGAAACAGGGCTCCTATGGCTACACCTTC | CASSSKQGSYGYTF
. | TRBJ1-1 | TRBD1 | TRBV9 | TGTGCCAGCAGCCCGGGGACAGGGAGTCGTTCGGACACTGAAGCTTTCTTT | CASSPGTGSRSDTEAFF
. | TRBJ2-7 | TRBD2 | TRBV2 | TGTGCCAGCAGTGAGGGAATCTTAGCGGGCGAGTTCTCCTACGAGCAGTACTTC | CASSEGILAGEFSYEQYF
. | TRBJ2-7 | . | TRBV7-2 | TGTGCCAGCAGCTTTGGGGACTACGAGCAGTACTTC | CASSFGDYEQYF
. | TRBJ2-7 | . | TRBV30 | TGTGCCTGGAGTATGGGCTCCTACGAGCAGTACTTC | CAWSMGSYEQYF
. | TRBJ1-4 | . | TRBV27 | TGTGCCACCTCCAGAAATGAAAAACTGTTTTTT | CATSRNEKLFF